The next 20 T cell receptor beta chains were all read from a single sample in a study of blood T cell repertoires in COVID-19. Sequenced by immunoSEQ multiplex PCR; TCRdb stores in-frame clones only, minus some. Of tens of thousands of clones listed, almost 90% were seen once; the top ten hold over 20%. Sequencing was done on a sample of peripheral blood. These receptor sequences come from a woman aged 45 to 65 with active or convalescent COVID-19.

This clone has a handful of counts. The chain carries TRBV7-2 and TRBJ1-1; possibly TRBD1 for D (5 bases). The CDR3 is made up of 13 amino acids. Germline values: CDR1 SGHTA, CDR2 FQGNSA. Trimming took 2 bases from V and 11 from J, leaving 15 bases between them. The CDR3 protein is CASSLPGLGLAFF. CDR3 in DNA: TGTGCCAGCAGCTTACCAGGGCTGGGCTTGGCTTTCTTT. Using reference TRBV7-2 and TRBJ1-1 for the parts outside the CDR3, the full variable domain is GAGVSQSPSNKVTEKGKDVELRCDPISGHTALYWYRQSLGQGLEFLIYFQGNSAPDKSGLPSDRFSAERTGGSVSTLTIQRTQQEDSAVYLCASSLPGLGLAFFGQGTRLTVV.

J is TRBJ2-1 and V is TRBV10-3, with 10 bases fitting TRBD2. CDR3 length equals 15 residues. The V gene's germline CDR1 is ENHRY and CDR2 SYGVKD. V was pared by 4 bases and J by 5 bases, with 5 bases of the junction left unmatched. CDR3 residues: CAISALAGEDNEQFF. CDR3 bases: TGTGCCATCAGTGCCCTAGCGGGAGAAGACAATGAGCAGTTCTTC.

The chain recombines TRBV27 with TRBJ2-3, with 9 bases lining up with TRBD2. J was trimmed by 5 bases and V by 3 bases; bases with no gene match: 6. CDR1 is MNHEY, CDR2 SMNVEV, per germline (reference sequence). This CDR3 comprises 15 residues. The CDR3 bases are TGTGCCAGCAGTTTCACAGCGGGAGGAGGAGATACGCAGTATTTT. It encodes CASSFTAGGGDTQYF.

The genes are TRBV11-1 and TRBJ1-2, with 7 bases aligning to TRBD1. There are 15 residues in the CDR3. Germline V gene data show CDR1 as SGHAT and CDR2 as FQDESV (reference sequence). V shed 5 bases and J 6 bases; nucleotides not matched to a gene: 12. CDR3 bases: TGTGCCAGCAGCCACCTCCGGACAGGCCAGGATGGCTACACCTTC. It encodes CASSHLRTGQDGYTF. Together with reference TRBV11-1 and TRBJ1-2, the CDR3 gives the full variable domain: EAEVAQSPRYKITEKSQAVAFWCDPISGHATLYWYRQILGQGPELLVQFQDESVVDDSQLPKDRFSAERLKGVDSTLKIQPAELGDSAMYLCASSHLRTGQDGYTFGSGTRLTVV.

This clone has a handful of counts. The chain carries TRBV7-9 and TRBJ1-3; D gene unclear. V dropped 3 bases and J dropped 0 bases, with 9 bases sitting between them. Germline V gene sequence: CDR1 SEHNR, CDR2 FQNEAQ (reference sequence). The CDR3 is 15 amino acids. CDR3 protein: CASSFGDLSGNTIYF. CDR3 bases: TGTGCCAGCAGCTTCGGAGATCTCTCTGGAAACACCATATATTTT.

V usage is TRBV3-1 (or the pseudogene TRBV3-2) and J usage is TRBJ2-7; D uncertain. CDR1 is LGHDT and CDR2 is YNNKEL in the germline V gene (reference sequence). V shed 1 base and J shed 2 bases, with 6 bases lying between them. This CDR3 spans 13 amino acids. This chain's CDR3 is CASSQGRAYEQYF. The DNA for the CDR3 is TGTGCCAGCAGCCAAGGCCGAGCCTACGAGCAGTACTTC.

V is TRBV5-1 and J is TRBJ1-4, with TRBD1 matching over 9 bases. This CDR3 spans 14 amino acids. CDR1 is SGHRS and CDR2 is YFSETQ in the germline V gene. V lost 4 bases and J lost 5; bases outside the gene matches: 3. CDR3 nucleotide sequence: TGCGCCAGCAGCCCGGGACAGGGAAATGAAAAACTGTTTTTT. As protein: CASSPGQGNEKLFF.

The chain carries TRBV5-1 and TRBJ2-5, with TRBD2 matching 15 bases. The CDR3 has 18 residues. Germline CDR1 and CDR2: SGHRS and YFSETQ. With 3 bases clipped from V and 5 bases from J, the junction kept 11 bases outside the gene matches. The CDR3 protein is CASSSRTSGRAQLETQYF. The CDR3, as DNA: TGCGCCAGCAGCTCACGGACTAGCGGGAGGGCCCAGCTTGAGACCCAGTACTTC.

This rearrangement joins TRBV9 to TRBJ2-5; D gene uncertain. CDR1 and CDR2 from the germline V gene are SGDLS and YYNGEE. V was trimmed by 6 bases and J by 4 bases, leaving 22 bases between them. This CDR3 spans 16 amino acids. This chain's CDR3 is CASTLAALSALETQYF. CDR3 coding DNA: TGTGCCAGCACACTGGCGGCCCTCTCAGCGTTAGAGACCCAGTACTTC. Full variable domain (rest looked up from reference TRBV9 and TRBJ2-5): DSGVTQTPKHLITATGQRVTLRCSPRSGDLSVYWYQQSLDQGLQFLIQYYNGEERAKGNILERFSAQQFPDLHSELNLSSLELGDSALYFCASTLAALSALETQYFGPGTRLLVL.

The chain employs TRBV19 and TRBJ1-2; the D is unclear. This CDR3 spans 11 amino acids. Looked up from germline, CDR1 is LNHDA and CDR2 is SQIVND (reference sequence). Trimming removed 7 bases from V and 4 bases from J, with 7 bases in between. Written as DNA, the CDR3 is TGTGCCAGTAAATCGGTCTATGGCTACACCTTC. This encodes CASKSVYGYTF.

The rearrangement joins TRBV7-9 to TRBJ2-1, with 10 bases identical to TRBD1. V shed 5 bases, J shed 12 bases, and the junction held 16 bases outside the gene matches. The CDR3 has 16 residues. CDR1 and CDR2 (germline): SEHNR, FQNEAQ (reference sequence). The CDR3 nucleotides are TGTGCCAGCAGCCCAACTGTCGGGGACAGGGGAAAACCGCAGTTCTTC. This codes for CASSPTVGDRGKPQFF. Using reference TRBV7-9 and TRBJ2-1 for the parts outside the CDR3, the full variable domain is DTGVSQNPRHKITKRGQNVTFRCDPISEHNRLYWYRQTLGQGPEFLTYFQNEAQLEKSRLLSDRFSAERPKGSFSTLEIQRTEQGDSAMYLCASSPTVGDRGKPQFFGPGTRLTVL.

This chain connects TRBV29-1 to TRBJ1-1, with TRBD1 matching over 7 bases. The CDR3 contains 12 residues. Germline CDR1 SQVTM, CDR2 ANQGSEA. Trimming at V came to 6 bases and at J to 5 bases, leaving 6 bases not matched to a gene. The CDR3 region has the DNA TGCAGCGTGGATCCAGGGGGTACTGAAGCTTTCTTT. This translates into CSVDPGGTEAFF.

V is TRBV5-1 and J is TRBJ2-1; D is ambiguous. Per germline, CDR1 SGHRS and CDR2 YFSETQ. The CDR3 runs to 11 residues. V was trimmed by 1 base and J by 7 bases, leaving 3 bases between them. DNA for the CDR3: TGCGCCAGCAGCTTGTCTAATGAGCAGTTCTTC. It is translated as CASSLSNEQFF.

The chain joins TRBV7-6 to TRBJ2-2; 8 nucleotides line up with TRBD2. CDR3 length equals 16 residues. Germline values: CDR1 SGHVS, CDR2 FNYEAQ. The ends lost 2 bases at V and 1 base at J; junction bases unmatched: 3. The chain's CDR3 is CASSLLAGLNTGELFF. The CDR3 region has the DNA TGTGCCAGCAGCTTATTAGCGGGACTGAACACCGGGGAGCTGTTTTTT.

DNA for the CDR3: TGTGCCAGCAGCTCAGGGGTGGGGGACACTGAAGCTTTCTTT. Amino acid sequence: CASSSGVGDTEAFF. The chain is built from TRBV7-8 and TRBJ1-1; maybe TRBD1 (6 bases). Trimming left V 4 bases short and J 3 bases short, with 12 bases between. The length of the CDR3 is 14 residues. Per germline, CDR1 SGHVS and CDR2 FQNEAQ.

The chain recombines TRBV6-6 with TRBJ1-1, with a tentative D call TRBD1 (6 bases). The CDR3 contains 13 residues. Germline-derived CDR1 and CDR2 are MNHNY and SVGAGI (reference sequence). V lost 2 bases to trimming and J lost 5 bases, with 9 bases between them. CDR3 nucleotides: TGTGCCAGCAGTTACCCACAGGGAACTGAAGCTTTCTTT. Translation gives CASSYPQGTEAFF.

This clone appeared a single time. The V call is TRBV30, the J call TRBJ1-3; 7 bases map to TRBD1. This CDR3 contains 17 residues. Germline lookup yields CDR1 GTSNPN and CDR2 SVGIG (reference sequence). V dropped 3 bases and J dropped 1; count of bases not matched to a gene: 12. Here the CDR3 reads CAWRKQGLDYSGNTIYF. The CDR3 bases are TGTGCCTGGAGAAAACAGGGGCTAGACTATTCTGGAAACACCATATATTTT.

J is TRBJ1-2 and V is TRBV29-1; unclear D gene. Germline V gene data show CDR1 as SQVTM and CDR2 as ANQGSEA. The V end was cut by 4 bases, the J end by 3 bases, with 9 bases between. The CDR3 runs 12 residues. CDR3 nucleotides: TGCAGCGTTGTTGTTTCGGACTATGGCTACACCTTC. It translates to CSVVVSDYGYTF.

The count of this clone is one. The chain carries TRBV2 and TRBJ2-1, with a tentative D call TRBD2 (6 bases). The CDR3 sequence is 14 residues long. Per the germline V gene, CDR1 is SNHLY and CDR2 is FYNNEI. V was shortened by 7 bases and J by 12 bases, with 22 bases between the two germline ends. In nucleotides, the CDR3 is TGTGCCAGCACCCCCGCGGGACTGGGTAGTTGGCAGTTCTTC. The encoded protein is CASTPAGLGSWQFF. The variable domain in full, with the rest retrieved from reference TRBV2 and TRBJ2-1, is EPEVTQTPSHQVTQMGQEVILRCVPISNHLYFYWYRQILGQKVEFLVSFYNNEISEKSEIFDDQFSVERPDGSNFTLKIRSTKLEDSAMYFCASTPAGLGSWQFFGPGTRLTVL.

This rearrangement joins TRBV21-1 to TRBJ1-2. TRBV21-1 corresponds to a pseudogene. The CDR3 covers 18 residues. The CDR3 coding sequence is TGTGCCAGCAGCAAAAGGCCCAGGATGTGGGCCGGGAGAAGTGGCTACACCTTC. It translates to CASSKRPRMWAGRSGYTF.